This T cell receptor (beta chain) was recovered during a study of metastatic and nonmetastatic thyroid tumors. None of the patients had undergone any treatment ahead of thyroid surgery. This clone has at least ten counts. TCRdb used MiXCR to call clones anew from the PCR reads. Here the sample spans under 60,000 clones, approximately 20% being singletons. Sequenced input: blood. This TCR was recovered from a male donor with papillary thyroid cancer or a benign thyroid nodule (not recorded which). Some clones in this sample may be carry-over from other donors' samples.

The CDR3 nucleotides are TGTGCCAGCAGTTTCGAGCGGGGGGGCTCCTACGAGCAGTACTTC. Translating it yields CASSFERGGSYEQYF. The J gene is TRBJ2-7, the V gene TRBV6-1; 10 positions match TRBD2. The germline V gene encodes CDR1 MNHNS and CDR2 SASEGT. The CDR3 sequence is 15 residues long. V lost 5 bases to trimming and J lost 0 bases; unmatched junction nucleotides: 4.